Included here is one TCR beta chain sequence, with context. Other DNA sequences within the sample encode an identical CDR3. This CDR3 is 13 amino acids long. Trimming stripped 2 bases from V and 5 bases from J, with 10 bases between. Germline CDR1 KGHSH, CDR2 LQKENI. This entry is derived from a study of cytotoxic CD8 clonotypes in ibrutinib-treated CLL. Clones were sequenced by immunoSEQ multiplex PCR, and TCRdb holds only the in-frame ones, with some missing. The sample holds some 140,000 clones, 80% to 85% seen once. The sequencing used PBMCs, collected after 24 months of ibrutinib treatment. This sequence joins TRBV18 and TRBJ2-7; D unclear. This sequence was found in a human donor with chronic lymphocytic leukemia. CDR3 in amino acids: CASSPGQVNEQYF. Written as DNA, the CDR3 is TGTGCCAGCTCACCAGGTCAAGTCAACGAGCAGTACTTC.